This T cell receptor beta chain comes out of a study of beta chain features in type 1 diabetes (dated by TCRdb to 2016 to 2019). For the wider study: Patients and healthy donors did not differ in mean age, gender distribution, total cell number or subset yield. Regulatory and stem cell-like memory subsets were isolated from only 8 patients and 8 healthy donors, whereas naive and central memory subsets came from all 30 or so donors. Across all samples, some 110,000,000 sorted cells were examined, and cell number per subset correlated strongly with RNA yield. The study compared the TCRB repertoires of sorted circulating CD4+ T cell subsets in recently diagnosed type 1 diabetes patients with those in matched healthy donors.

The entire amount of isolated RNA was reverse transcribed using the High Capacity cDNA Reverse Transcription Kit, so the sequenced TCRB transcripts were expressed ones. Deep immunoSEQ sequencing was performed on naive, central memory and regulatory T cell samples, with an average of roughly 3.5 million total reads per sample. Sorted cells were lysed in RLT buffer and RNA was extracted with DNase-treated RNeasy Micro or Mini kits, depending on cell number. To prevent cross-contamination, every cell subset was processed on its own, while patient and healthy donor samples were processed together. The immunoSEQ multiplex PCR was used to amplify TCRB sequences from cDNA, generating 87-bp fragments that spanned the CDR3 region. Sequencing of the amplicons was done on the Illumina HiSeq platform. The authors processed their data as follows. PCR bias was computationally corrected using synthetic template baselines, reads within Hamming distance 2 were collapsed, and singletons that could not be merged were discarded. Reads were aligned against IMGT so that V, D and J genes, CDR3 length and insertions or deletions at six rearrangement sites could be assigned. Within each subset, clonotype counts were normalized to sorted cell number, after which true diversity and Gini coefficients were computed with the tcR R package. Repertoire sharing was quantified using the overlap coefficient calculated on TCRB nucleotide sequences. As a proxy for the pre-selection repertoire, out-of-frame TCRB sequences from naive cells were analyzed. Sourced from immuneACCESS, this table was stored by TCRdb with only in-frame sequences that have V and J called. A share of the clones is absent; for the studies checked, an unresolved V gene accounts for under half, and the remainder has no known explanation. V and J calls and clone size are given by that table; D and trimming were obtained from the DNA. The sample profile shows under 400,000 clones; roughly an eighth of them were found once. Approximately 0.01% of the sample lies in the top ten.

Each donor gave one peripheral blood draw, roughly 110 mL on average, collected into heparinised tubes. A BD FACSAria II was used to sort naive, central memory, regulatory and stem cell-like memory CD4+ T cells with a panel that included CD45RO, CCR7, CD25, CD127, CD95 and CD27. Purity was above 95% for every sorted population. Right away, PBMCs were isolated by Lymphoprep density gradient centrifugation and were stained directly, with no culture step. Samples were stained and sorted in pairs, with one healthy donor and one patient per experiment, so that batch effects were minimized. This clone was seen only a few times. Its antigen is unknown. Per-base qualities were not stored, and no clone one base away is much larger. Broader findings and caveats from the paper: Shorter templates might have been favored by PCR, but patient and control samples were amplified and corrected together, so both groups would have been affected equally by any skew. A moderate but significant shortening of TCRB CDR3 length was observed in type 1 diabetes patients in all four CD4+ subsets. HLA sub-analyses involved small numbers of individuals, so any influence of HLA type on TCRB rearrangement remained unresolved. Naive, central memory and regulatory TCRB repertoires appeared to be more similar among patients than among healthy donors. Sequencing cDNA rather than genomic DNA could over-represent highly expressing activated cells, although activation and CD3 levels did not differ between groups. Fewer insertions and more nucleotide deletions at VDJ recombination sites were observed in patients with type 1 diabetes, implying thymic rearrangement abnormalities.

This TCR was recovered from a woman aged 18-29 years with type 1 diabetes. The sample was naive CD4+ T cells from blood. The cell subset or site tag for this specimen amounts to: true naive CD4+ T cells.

The nucleotide sequence reads TGTGCCAGCTCACGCACGGAAGAGACCCAGTACTTC. The translation is CASSRTEETQYF. The chain is made from TRBV18 and TRBJ2-5, with the D gene call left open. CDR3 length: 12 amino acids, cysteine to phenylalanine. Of the read, only the CDR3 DNA is kept; its 36 bases are in frame from base 1. CDR1 KGHSH and CDR2 LQKENI were looked up in the germline V gene. The junction shows trimming of 4 bases on V and 3 bases on J, plus 6 bases between the germline ends.